This is a list of T cell receptor beta chains from one sample in a study of blood T cell repertoires in COVID-19. Data came from immunoSEQ multiplex PCR; TCRdb stores just in-frame clones and leaves some out. The profile shows 130,000 to 150,000 clones, roughly 77% of them singletons. The sample taken for sequencing was peripheral blood. The receptors were sampled from a woman in her 70s with COVID-19, enrolled during active disease. CDR3s include the opening cysteine and the closing phenylalanine or tryptophan. Fields, in order: clone size, D gene, J gene, V gene, CDR3 DNA, CDR3 protein. D genes are given only for firm matches. Size is stated for part of the rows, as once, few or many counts, or as a class when the clone is expanded.

>-|-|TRBJ1-2|TRBV25-1
TGTGCCAGCAGTGGGCAGAACTATGGCTACACCTTC
CASSGQNYGYTF
>-|-|TRBJ1-4|TRBV2
TGTGCCAGCAGTGACCGGTACGGGAATGAAAAACTGTTTTTT
CASSDRYGNEKLFF
>-|TRBD1|TRBJ2-7|TRBV5-4
TGTGCCAGCAGTCCTGGGACAGGGGAATACGAGCAGTACTTC
CASSPGTGEYEQYF
>-|TRBD1|TRBJ1-6|TRBV6-5
TGTGCCAGCAGTACCGGGACAGTCAATTCACCCCTCCACTTT
CASSTGTVNSPLHF
>-|-|TRBJ1-1|TRBV5-1
TGCGCCAGCAGCCCAGGGTGGGGCCAGAGTGGCACTGAAGCTTTCTTT
CASSPGWGQSGTEAFF
>-|TRBD1|TRBJ1-2|TRBV5-1
TGCGCCAGCAGCTTTGACAGGGTGGCCGGCTACACCTTC
CASSFDRVAGYTF
>-|-|TRBJ1-1|TRBV14
TGTGCCAGCAGCCAAGTCCATTCGAGAGGGACTGAAGCTTTCTTT
CASSQVHSRGTEAFF
>-|-|TRBJ1-1|TRBV19
TGTGCCAGTAGTATATCAGCCGACAGGAACACTGAAGCTTTCTTT
CASSISADRNTEAFF
>-|TRBD2|TRBJ2-1|TRBV3-1/TRBV3-2
TGTGCCAGCAGCCAGGATATGACTAGCGGGGGTTACAATGAGCAGTTCTTC
CASSQDMTSGGYNEQFF
>-|-|TRBJ2-7|TRBV5-1
TGCGCCAGCAGCTTGGCAGGGTCCTCCTACGAGCAGTACTTC
CASSLAGSSYEQYF
>-|-|TRBJ2-2|TRBV2
TGTGCCAGCAACCGAGACAAAAACACCGGGGAGCTGTTTTTT
CASNRDKNTGELFF
>-|-|TRBJ1-3|TRBV7-6
TGTGCCAGCAGCCAAAGTCCCGGGTCGTCAAACACCATATATTTT
CASSQSPGSSNTIYF
>-|TRBD2|TRBJ2-3|TRBV28
TGTGCCAGCAGTTCGGGACTAGCGGAGCCCACAGATACGCAGTATTTT
CASSSGLAEPTDTQYF
>-|-|TRBJ2-1|TRBV5-6
TGTGCCAGCAGCTTGGCTTACAATGAGCAGTTCTTC
CASSLAYNEQFF
>-|TRBD2|TRBJ2-3|TRBV6-5
TGTGCCAGCACTGCTAGCGGGGGAACAGATACGCAGTATTTT
CASTASGGTDTQYF
>-|-|TRBJ2-1|TRBV24-1
TGTGCCACCAGTGACCGACGGCCAGGGTACAATGAGCAGTTCTTC
CATSDRRPGYNEQFF
>-|TRBD1|TRBJ2-7|TRBV30
TGTGCCTGGAGTGCCCTCCGGGGACAGGGAGTGTTC
CAWSALRGQGVF
>-|TRBD1|TRBJ1-2|TRBV30
TGTGCCTGGGACAGGGGCTATGGCTACACCTTC
CAWDRGYGYTF
>-|-|TRBJ1-1|TRBV19
TGTGCCTCTACCAACAGCCCGCAGGGCACTGAAGCTTTCTTT
CASTNSPQGTEAFF
>-|-|TRBJ1-3|TRBV3-1/TRBV3-2
TGTGCCAGCAGCCGCCAACGGTCAGGCTCTGGAAACACCATATATTTT
CASSRQRSGSGNTIYF
>once|TRBD1|TRBJ1-4|TRBV3-1/TRBV3-2
TGTGCCAGCAGCTACCGGGACAGGGTTGAAAAACTGTTTTTT
CASSYRDRVEKLFF
>few|-|TRBJ2-5|TRBV3-1/TRBV3-2
TGTGCCAGCAGCCAAGCGGGGGTGGAGGCCCAGTACTTC
CASSQAGVEAQYF
>-|TRBD1|TRBJ2-3|TRBV28
TGTGCCAGCAGTCCGGGACAGGGGCCAGATACGCAGTATTTT
CASSPGQGPDTQYF
>-|TRBD1|TRBJ1-6|TRBV18
TGTGCCAGCTCACCTTTAGAACCCAAACCAGGGGGTGGATCACCCCTCCACTTT
CASSPLEPKPGGGSPLHF
>-|-|TRBJ1-6|TRBV18
TGTGCCAGCTCACCAGGGAGTTCACCCCTCCACTTT
CASSPGSSPLHF
>-|TRBD1|TRBJ1-2|TRBV24-1
TGTGCCACCAGTGATTACAGGGGAGAGGGCTACACCTTC
CATSDYRGEGYTF
>-|-|TRBJ1-4|TRBV5-1
TGCGCCAGCAGCTTGGGACAGTATAATGAAAAACTGTTTTTT
CASSLGQYNEKLFF
>-|TRBD1|TRBJ2-4|TRBV6-5
TGTGCCAGCTCAAGGGACAGAAACATTCAGTACTTC
CASSRDRNIQYF
>-|TRBD1|TRBJ1-1|TRBV19
TGTGCCAGTGGGACAGGGCAGGTGAACACTGAAGCTTTCTTT
CASGTGQVNTEAFF
>-|-|TRBJ1-6|TRBV6-6
TGTGCCAGCAGTCGAAAGGGGAGGCAGATCGATAATTCACCCCTCCACTTT
CASSRKGRQIDNSPLHF
>-|-|TRBJ2-3|TRBV11-2
TGTGCCAGCAGCTTAGGACCCAGCGGGTGGGGCACAGATACGCAGTATTTT
CASSLGPSGWGTDTQYF
>-|-|TRBJ2-5|TRBV7-2
TGTGCCAGCAGCTTATCAACAAGCCAAGAGACCCAGTACTTC
CASSLSTSQETQYF
>once|TRBD1|TRBJ2-5|TRBV15
TGTGCCACCGCCTCGACAGGGGGCGCGGCAGAGACCCAGTACTTC
CATASTGGAAETQYF
>-|TRBD1|TRBJ1-4|TRBV30
TGTGCCTGGAGTGGGGGACAGGGACCTAATGAAAAACTGTTTTTT
CAWSGGQGPNEKLFF
>once|-|TRBJ1-1|TRBV3-1/TRBV3-2
TGTGCCAGCAGCCAAGGGTTGGGGGGCACTGAAGCTTTCTTT
CASSQGLGGTEAFF
>once|-|TRBJ1-2|TRBV30
TGTGCCTGGACCCCGCGGACATCCAACTATGGCTACACCTTC
CAWTPRTSNYGYTF